This TCR beta chain was recovered during a study of cytomegalovirus exposure and HLA in healthy donors. Study outcomes and limitations: Immune exposure was documented only through CMV serostatus. Most CMV-associated TCR beta chains were later found to appear HLA-restricted.

V trimming: 4 bases; J trimming: 0 bases; junction bases outside the gene matches: 8. The CDR3 length is 16 residues. CDR1 is SGHRS and CDR2 is YFSETQ in the germline V gene. The PCR made use of 60 Vbeta and 13 Jbeta primers. Original handling: There were 80 million to 95 million unique TCR beta chains by a later count, and 10 million to 12 million of them were shared. Profiled with immunoSEQ multiplex PCR; TCRdb holds only in-frame clones, not every one. That table gives V, J and clone size, and the DNA gave D and trimming. The table includes 100,000 to 150,000 clones, 70% to 85% detected once. As for this clone: Its antigen remains unknown.

The specimen sequenced was PBMCs. The clonotype originates from a boy younger than 10 in good health and CMV-seronegative. This chain joins TRBV5-1 and TRBJ1-1; 8 bases line up with TRBD1. CDR3 DNA: TGCGCCAGCAGCCTATCCGGGACAGGAATGAACACTGAAGCTTTCTTT. It is translated as CASSLSGTGMNTEAFF.